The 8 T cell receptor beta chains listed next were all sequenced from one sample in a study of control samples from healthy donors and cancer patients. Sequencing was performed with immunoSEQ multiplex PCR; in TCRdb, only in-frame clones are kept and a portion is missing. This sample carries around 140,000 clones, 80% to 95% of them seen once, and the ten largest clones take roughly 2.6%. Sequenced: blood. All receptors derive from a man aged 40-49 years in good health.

CDR3 nucleotides: TGTGCCAGCATCTTGGGCCTTCAGGGCACTGAAGCTTTCTTT. This sequence encodes CASILGLQGTEAFF. The chain links TRBV2 to TRBJ1-1, with D possibly TRBD1 on 5 matching bases. The CDR3 has 14 amino acids. Germline V gives CDR1 SNHLY, CDR2 FYNNEI. V dropped 7 bases and J dropped 4 bases, with 16 bases sitting between them.

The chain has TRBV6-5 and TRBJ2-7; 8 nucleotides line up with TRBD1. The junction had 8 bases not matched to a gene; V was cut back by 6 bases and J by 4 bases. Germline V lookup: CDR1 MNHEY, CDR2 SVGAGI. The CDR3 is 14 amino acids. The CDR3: CASRTSGGGYEQYF. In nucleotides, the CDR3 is TGTGCCAGCAGGACCTCAGGGGGCGGTTACGAGCAGTACTTC.

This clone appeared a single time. The DNA for the CDR3 is TGCAGTGCTAGTCGCATAGGGGTGCGTATGTACGAGCAGTTCTTC. It yields the protein CSASRIGVRMYEQFF. The chain employs TRBV20-1 and TRBJ2-1; D may be TRBD1 (5 bases). Germline values: CDR1 DFQATT, CDR2 SNEGSKA (reference sequence). This CDR3 comprises 15 residues. Trimming cost V 3 bases and J 10 bases, with 22 bases left between them.

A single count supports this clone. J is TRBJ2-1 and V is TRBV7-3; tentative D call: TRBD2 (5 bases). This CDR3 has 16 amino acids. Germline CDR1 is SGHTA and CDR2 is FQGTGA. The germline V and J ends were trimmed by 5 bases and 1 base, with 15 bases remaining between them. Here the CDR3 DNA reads TGTGCCAGCAGCCCCCGGGGAGCCAGGTCCTACAATGAGCAGTTCTTC. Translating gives CASSPRGARSYNEQFF.

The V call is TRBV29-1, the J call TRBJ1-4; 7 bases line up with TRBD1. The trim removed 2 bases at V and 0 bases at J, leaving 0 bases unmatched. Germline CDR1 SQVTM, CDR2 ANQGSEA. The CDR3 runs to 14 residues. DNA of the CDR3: TGCAGCGTTGAACAGGGGGCAACTAATGAAAAACTGTTTTTT. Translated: CSVEQGATNEKLFF. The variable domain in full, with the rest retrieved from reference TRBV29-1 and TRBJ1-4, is SAVISQKPSRDICQRGTSLTIQCQVDSQVTMMFWYRQQPGQSLTLIATANQGSEATYESGFVIDKFPISRPNLTFSTLTVSNMSPEDSSIYLCSVEQGATNEKLFFGSGTQLSVL.

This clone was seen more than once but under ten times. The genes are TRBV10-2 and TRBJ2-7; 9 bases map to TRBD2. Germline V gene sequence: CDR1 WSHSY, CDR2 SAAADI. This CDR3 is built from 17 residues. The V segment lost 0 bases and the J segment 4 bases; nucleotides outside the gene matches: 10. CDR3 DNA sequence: TGCGCCAGCAGTGAGTCGGGGCTTCTAGCGGGGAAATACGAGCAGTACTTC. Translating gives CASSESGLLAGKYEQYF.

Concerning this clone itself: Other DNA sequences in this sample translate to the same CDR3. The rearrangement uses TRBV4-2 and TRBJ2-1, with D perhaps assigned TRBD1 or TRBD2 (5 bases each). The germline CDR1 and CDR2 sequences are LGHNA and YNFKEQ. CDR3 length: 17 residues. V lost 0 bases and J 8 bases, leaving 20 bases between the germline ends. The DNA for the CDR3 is TGTGCCAGCAGCCAAGACCCCGGGGCAGGGAGTAGGGATGAGCAGTTCTTC. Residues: CASSQDPGAGSRDEQFF.

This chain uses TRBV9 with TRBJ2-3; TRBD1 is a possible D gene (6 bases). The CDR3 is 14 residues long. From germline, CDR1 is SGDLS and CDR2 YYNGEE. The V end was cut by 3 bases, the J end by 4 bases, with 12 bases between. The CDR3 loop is CASSAHRAADTQYF. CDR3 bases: TGTGCCAGCAGCGCCCACAGGGCTGCAGATACGCAGTATTTT.